These 27 T cell receptor beta chains came from one sample sequenced in a study. TCRdb used MiXCR to reprocess the RT-PCR reads, holding one entry per CDR3 protein. The repertoire holds 650,000 to 800,000 distinct CDR3 sequences, with approximately 15% as singletons. The specimen sequenced was memory CD4+ T cells from blood. Source of these receptors: a female donor in good health, serving as a healthy control.

The table lists this clonotype with a few counts. The CDR3 spells CASSLGSSGRIYEQFF. Here the CDR3 DNA reads TGTGCCAGCAGCTTGGGTTCTAGCGGGAGAATATATGAGCAGTTCTTC. V is TRBV5-4 and J is TRBJ2-1; TRBD2 matches 10 bases. J lost 8 bases, V lost 0 bases, and 8 bases had no gene match. Per the germline V gene, CDR1 is SGHNT and CDR2 is YYREEE (reference sequence). This CDR3 comprises 16 residues.

The chain has TRBV7-2 and TRBJ2-7; D is possibly TRBD1 or TRBD2 (5 bases each). The CDR3 runs 14 residues. The ends were cut back, 2 bases at V and 7 bases at J, with 15 bases in the middle. Germline V CDR1 and CDR2: SGHTA, FQGNSA. For the CDR3, the DNA is TGTGCCAGCAGCTTATTGGTGGGGGTTGGGGAGCAGTACTTC. Translating gives CASSLLVGVGEQYF.

This clonotype turned up a few times. The rearrangement joins TRBV20-1 to TRBJ2-7; 8 positions agree with TRBD1. J lost 4 bases, V lost 0 bases, and 5 bases had no gene match. CDR3 length: 14 residues. The germline V gene encodes CDR1 DFQATT and CDR2 SNEGSKA (reference sequence). CDR3 amino acids: CSARDPRTGYEQYF. The CDR3 bases are TGCAGTGCTAGAGATCCCCGGACAGGGTACGAGCAGTACTTC.

The table lists this clonotype with a few counts. V is TRBV6-5 and J is TRBJ1-6, with D perhaps matching TRBD1 (5 bases). Germline V CDR1 and CDR2: MNHEY, SVGAGI. Trimming left V 5 bases short and J 10 bases short, with 15 bases between. CDR3 size: 14 residues. In DNA form, the CDR3 reads TGTGCCAGCAGTCCACCCGACAGAGGGTCACCCCTCCACTTT. Residues: CASSPPDRGSPLHF.

This clonotype was counted ten times or more. The V and J genes are TRBV27 and TRBJ1-3, with 8 bases identical to TRBD1. This CDR3 is 15 amino acids long. Germline assignment: CDR1 MNHEY and CDR2 SMNVEV (reference sequence). The V and J ends lost 4 bases and 1 base, in that order; junction bases with no gene match: 3. The CDR3 protein is CASSWTGQSGNTIYF. The CDR3, as DNA: TGTGCCAGCAGTTGGACAGGGCAATCTGGAAACACCATATATTTT.

This clonotype has more than one count but fewer than ten. The genes are TRBV9 and TRBJ1-1; D is uncertain. The CDR3 is 13 residues long. Germline assignment: CDR1 SGDLS and CDR2 YYNGEE. V dropped 1 base and J dropped 1 base, with 5 bases sitting between them. CDR3 nucleotides: TGTGCCAGCAGCGTACAGTCGAACACTGAAGCTTTCTTT. This sequence encodes CASSVQSNTEAFF.

Only a few counts were recorded for this clonotype. The J gene is TRBJ2-3, the V gene TRBV20-1; D unresolved. Germline CDR1 DFQATT, CDR2 SNEGSKA (reference sequence). This CDR3 has 12 residues. V was trimmed by 5 bases and J by 6 bases, leaving 12 bases between them. The CDR3 is CSASVEWDTQYF. CDR3 nucleotides: TGCAGTGCTTCGGTTGAGTGGGATACGCAGTATTTT.

V and J are TRBV20-1 and TRBJ2-3; D is possibly TRBD2 (6 bases). From germline, CDR1 is DFQATT and CDR2 SNEGSKA (reference sequence). The CDR3 loop spans 14 amino acids. Trimming shortened V by 3 bases and J by 4 bases, and 14 bases separated the two germline ends. The CDR3 region is CSASGRERADTQYF. DNA for the CDR3: TGCAGTGCTAGTGGCCGGGAGCGGGCAGATACGCAGTATTTT.

The chain uses TRBV20-1 and TRBJ1-1; maybe TRBD1 (5 bases). V lost 1 base and J 6 bases, leaving 18 bases between the germline ends. Germline-derived CDR1 and CDR2 are DFQATT and SNEGSKA (reference sequence). This CDR3 region has 15 residues. CDR3 sequence: CSARGRTLNPSEAFF. The DNA for the CDR3 is TGCAGTGCTAGAGGCAGGACACTCAACCCCTCTGAAGCTTTCTTT.

This clonotype was seen ten or more times. J is TRBJ1-6 and V is TRBV3-1, with 7 bases identical to TRBD1. Germline V gene sequence: CDR1 LGHDT, CDR2 YNNKEL (reference sequence). The V and J ends lost 4 bases and 10 bases, in that order; junction bases with no gene match: 10. The CDR3 extends over 15 amino acids. The chain's CDR3 is CASSPGTAGGSPLHF. CDR3 DNA sequence: TGTGCCAGCAGCCCTGGGACAGCGGGGGGCTCACCCCTCCACTTT.

V gene TRBV9 combines with J gene TRBJ2-1; 7 bases fit TRBD2. The V gene end was trimmed by 4 bases and the J gene end by 3 bases; junction bases not matched to a gene: 10. The CDR3 length is 16 residues. Germline values: CDR1 SGDLS, CDR2 YYNGEE. CDR3 loop: CASSILAGSSYNEQFF. The DNA for the CDR3 is TGTGCCAGCAGCATCTTAGCGGGCTCAAGCTACAATGAGCAGTTCTTC.

This clonotype was observed a handful of times. This chain joins TRBV5-1 and TRBJ2-5, with TRBD2 matching 9 bases. Trimming removed 4 bases from V and 5 bases from J; junction bases left unmatched: 6. In germline, CDR1 is SGHRS, CDR2 YFSETQ. CDR3 length equals 14 residues. CDR3 sequence (DNA): TGCGCCAGCAGCGACATTAGCGGGAGTGAGACCCAGTACTTC. This translates into CASSDISGSETQYF. The full variable domain, completed using reference TRBV5-1 and TRBJ2-5, is KAGVTQTPRYLIKTRGQQVTLSCSPISGHRSVSWYQQTPGQGLQFLFEYFSETQRNKGNFPGRFSGRQFSNSRSEMNVSTLELGDSALYLCASSDISGSETQYFGPGTRLLVL.

The sample holds many counts of this clonotype. V usage is TRBV20-1 and J usage is TRBJ2-1; 9 bases map to TRBD1. CDR1 is DFQATT, CDR2 SNEGSKA, per germline (reference sequence). The CDR3 spans 16 residues. After removal of 6 bases from V and 8 bases from J, the junction contained 17 bases not matched to a gene. CDR3 nucleotides: TGCAGTGCAACAGGAGGGAAGGGACAGGGATCCCATGAGCAGTTCTTC. Translation: CSATGGKGQGSHEQFF.

In this sample, this clonotype turned up many times. The chain uses TRBV20-1 and TRBJ1-2; D gene ambiguous. Deletions cut 6 bases from V and 0 bases from J, with 11 bases between. CDR3 length: 13 amino acids. Germline V gives CDR1 DFQATT, CDR2 SNEGSKA (reference sequence). This CDR3 is CSAARWANYGYTF. CDR3 DNA sequence: TGCAGTGCCGCACGGTGGGCTAACTATGGCTACACCTTC.

This sequence joins TRBV6-2 or TRBV6-3 and TRBJ2-7, with 13 bases aligning to TRBD2. V lost 6 bases and J lost 7; bases outside the gene matches: 6. From germline, CDR1 is MNHEY and CDR2 SVGEGT. CDR3 length equals 14 residues. DNA for the CDR3: TGTGCCAGCAGACTAGCGGGAGGGTTCGTTGAGCAGTACTTC. Translation: CASRLAGGFVEQYF.

This chain connects TRBV6-2 or TRBV6-3 to TRBJ1-2; TRBD1 aligns across 9 bases. Germline trimming cut 6 bases from V and 4 bases from J; bases unmatched to any gene: 3. Germline V gives CDR1 MNHEY, CDR2 SVGEGT. CDR3 length: 13 amino acids. CDR3 sequence (DNA): TGTGCCAGCAGGACAGGGGGGATCTATGGCTACACCTTC. It specifies CASRTGGIYGYTF.

This clonotype came up many times. V usage is TRBV7-8 and J usage is TRBJ2-3; D possibly corresponds to TRBD2 (7 bases). V lost 7 bases and J lost 1, with 15 bases in between. The CDR3 loop spans 15 amino acids. Germline V gives CDR1 SGHVS, CDR2 FQNEAQ. The CDR3 reads CASTKGGGGTDTQYF. CDR3 in DNA: TGTGCCAGCACCAAAGGGGGGGGGGGCACAGATACGCAGTATTTT.

This clonotype turned up a few times. The J gene is TRBJ2-3, the V gene TRBV7-8; D is perhaps TRBD2 (6 bases). Germline CDR1 is SGHVS and CDR2 is FQNEAQ. The CDR3 has 13 residues. The ends were cut back, 5 bases at V and 4 bases at J, with 10 bases in the middle. The CDR3 reads CASSPAGSDTQYF. The DNA of the CDR3 is TGTGCCAGCAGCCCCGCGGGGTCAGATACGCAGTATTTT.

This clonotype was recorded at least ten times. The V gene is TRBV7-9, the J gene TRBJ2-3, with TRBD2 matching over 7 bases. Germline CDR1 SEHNR, CDR2 FQNEAQ (reference sequence). This CDR3 has 16 residues. V lost 5 bases and J lost 1; bases outside the gene matches: 9. Here the CDR3 reads CASSPSGGGGTDTQYF. CDR3 coding DNA: TGTGCCAGCAGCCCCAGTGGCGGGGGTGGCACAGATACGCAGTATTTT.

This clonotype was counted at least ten times. The chain uses TRBV6-2 or TRBV6-3 and TRBJ2-5; 8 nucleotides match TRBD2. Germline trimming cut 7 bases from V and 0 bases from J; bases unmatched to any gene: 16. The CDR3 is 18 amino acids. Per germline, CDR1 MNHEY and CDR2 SVGEGT. The CDR3 nucleotides are TGTGCCAGCATCCCCGGGCCCACTAGCGGATATAACCAAGAGACCCAGTACTTC. This encodes CASIPGPTSGYNQETQYF.

V is TRBV12-3 or TRBV12-4 and J is TRBJ2-7; 7 nucleotides match TRBD2. The V segment lost 5 bases and the J segment 1 base; nucleotides outside the gene matches: 5. The CDR3 is 14 amino acids. The CDR3 sequence: CASSRQRESYEQYF. Written as DNA, the CDR3 is TGTGCCAGCAGTCGCCAGCGGGAATCCTACGAGCAGTACTTC.

The chain combines TRBV29-1 with TRBJ2-1, with TRBD2 as a possible D gene (5 bases). The V and J ends lost 5 bases and 4 bases respectively, with 12 bases between them. CDR3 length: 13 residues. The germline V gene has CDR1 SQVTM and CDR2 ANQGSEA. As DNA, the CDR3 is TGCAGCGTTTCCCAGCGGCGGTACAATGAGCAGTTCTTC. Amino acid sequence: CSVSQRRYNEQFF.

The genes are TRBV5-8 and TRBJ2-3; 11 bases are a match to TRBD2. V lost 5 bases, J lost 3 bases, and 11 bases stayed unmatched. The CDR3 totals 17 residues. CDR1 and CDR2 (germline): SGHTS, YDEGEE. The CDR3 sequence: CASRWGSGRARTDTQYF. The CDR3 DNA sequence: TGTGCCAGCAGATGGGGTAGCGGGAGGGCCAGGACAGATACGCAGTATTTT.

The chain carries TRBV6-1 and TRBJ2-1; TRBD2 matches 10 bases. The CDR3 is made up of 15 amino acids. Unmatched junction bases numbered 6, after V lost 8 bases and J lost 2 bases. Germline V gene lookup returns CDR1 MNHNS and CDR2 SASEGT. CDR3 in amino acids: CASFVAGGTYNEQFF. In DNA form, the CDR3 reads TGTGCCAGCTTCGTAGCGGGAGGAACCTACAATGAGCAGTTCTTC.

On this clonotype: One end of the junction fails to match germline, which may point to a read error. The chain's CDR3 is CASSLSVLNTYTQYF. The CDR3 DNA follows: TGTGCCAGCAGCTTATCCGTATTAAACACATATACGCAGTATTTT. The rearrangement joins TRBV7-2 to TRBJ2-3; D is ambiguous. CDR3 size: 15 residues. The germline gives CDR1 SGHTA, CDR2 FQGNSA.

This clonotype was observed a few times. As DNA, the CDR3 is TGTGCCAGCAGCTACCCCAGGGGAGCGGTGGTCAATGAGCAGTTCTTC. Its translation is CASSYPRGAVVNEQFF. The chain is built from TRBV9 and TRBJ2-1, with D tentatively TRBD1 (6 bases). Trimming stripped 4 bases from V and 6 bases from J, with 20 bases between. The germline gives CDR1 SGDLS, CDR2 YYNGEE. The CDR3 consists of 16 residues.

At least ten counts were recorded for this clonotype. This chain connects TRBV9 to TRBJ2-3, with 9 nucleotides matching TRBD1. V lost 2 bases, J lost 1 base, and 5 bases stayed unmatched. The germline V gene has CDR1 SGDLS and CDR2 YYNGEE. The CDR3 sequence is 16 residues long. The CDR3 DNA is TGTGCCAGCAGCGTGGGTTGGGACAGGGGCACAGATACGCAGTATTTT. It yields the protein CASSVGWDRGTDTQYF.